Detailed here is one T cell receptor beta chain. This clonotype showed up many times. Its binding antigen is unknown. There are no base qualities to consult, and no much larger clone falls within one base. The source of the sample is a study of T-cell memory formation after mild COVID-19 (dated by TCRdb to about 2021). The study in broad terms: Most TCR sequence clusters were specific to one of the two donors. In a couple of donors, T-cell clones that expanded and contracted after mild COVID-19 were tracked by sequencing TCRalpha and TCRbeta repertoires over time. Two young, previously healthy adult volunteers, one female and one male, were included in the cohort.

V is shortened by 0 bases, J by 7 bases, and the region joining them spans 7 bases. From the cysteine through the phenylalanine, the CDR3 covers 13 amino acids. Only the CDR3 region is kept as DNA, spanning 39 bases read in frame from base 1. CDR1 LGHDT and CDR2 YNNKEL are derived from the germline V gene (reference sequence). What the authors observed across the whole study: Contracting CD4+ clones turned up mainly in the CM and EM memory subsets, whereas EMRA was where CD8+ clones were enriched. Some responding clones were detected in pre-infection memory, suggesting pre-existing cross-reactive memory T cells joined the SARS-CoV-2 response. Only a couple of mild cases were covered by the study, and larger cohorts that include severe cases with pre-infection samples were considered necessary. The second-wave clones that peaked on day 37 were not confirmed to be SARS-CoV-2 specific. From day 15 to 85, contracting clones showed balanced CD4/CD8 phenotypes, whereas a second wave of clones that expanded from day 15 to 37 leaned towards CD4+.

Ficoll-Paque density gradient centrifugation was the method used to isolate PBMCs. The instrument was an Illumina NovaSeq 6000. TCRalpha and TCRbeta cDNA libraries were constructed by 5'RACE with constant-segment primers, with sample barcodes and unique molecular identifiers being introduced. Trizol reagent was used to extract RNA from every sample. Libraries were amplified in two PCR steps, with a second sample barcode and Illumina TruSeq adapters added in the second step. Sequencing of the libraries was done on an Illumina NovaSeq, producing 2 x 150 bp paired-end reads. The paper's processing steps were these. Demultiplexing of reads and collapsing into UMI-guided consensus sequences were performed with migec v1.2.7. Using mixcr v2.1.11, UMI consensuses were aligned to TRA and TRB V and J templates and then assembled into clonotypes. A clonotype was counted as expanded or contracted only when both edgeR and NoisET called the clonotype significant, with the noise models trained on biological replicates. For edgeR calls, a false discovery rate-adjusted p below 0.01 and a log2 fold-change threshold of 1 were applied. As an exploratory analysis of dynamics, PCA with hierarchical clustering was applied to max-normalized trajectories of the 1000 most abundant clonotypes. The CD4 or CD8 phenotype of responding clones was assigned using the separately sequenced CD4+ and CD8+ repertoires. TCRdb's own reprocessing of the public reads used fastp at Q25 and MiXCR and kept productive beta chains. Each record represents a unique CDR3 protein, reported with the most common genes and DNA among its rows. TCRdb, not the original authors, processed these V and J calls. This sample has 250,000 to 350,000 distinct CDR3 sequences in its table, and about a sixth of those were observed once. The ten largest clones capture approximately 23% of the sample.

Sequencing was performed on PBMCs or a T cell subset sorted from them (not recorded which). The chain employs TRBV3-1 and TRBJ1-5; no D segment can be confidently identified. This clonotype was sampled from a man aged 18 to 29 who had mild COVID-19 (a few samples of this study predate the infection). The sample titles of this study are shuffled in the database, so cell type and time point are left out; the donor was told from shared clones. DNA sequence: TGTGCCAGCAGCCAAGATCTCCGCCAGCCCCAGCATTTT. Its product reads: CASSQDLRQPQHF. The CDR3 plus the reference TRBV3-1 and TRBJ1-5 genes for the other parts give the full variable domain: DTAVSQTPKYLVTQMGNDKSIKCEQNLGHDTMYWYKQDSKKFLKIMFSYNNKELIINETVPNRFSPKSPDKAHLNLHINSLELGDSAVYFCASSQDLRQPQHFGDGTRLSIL.